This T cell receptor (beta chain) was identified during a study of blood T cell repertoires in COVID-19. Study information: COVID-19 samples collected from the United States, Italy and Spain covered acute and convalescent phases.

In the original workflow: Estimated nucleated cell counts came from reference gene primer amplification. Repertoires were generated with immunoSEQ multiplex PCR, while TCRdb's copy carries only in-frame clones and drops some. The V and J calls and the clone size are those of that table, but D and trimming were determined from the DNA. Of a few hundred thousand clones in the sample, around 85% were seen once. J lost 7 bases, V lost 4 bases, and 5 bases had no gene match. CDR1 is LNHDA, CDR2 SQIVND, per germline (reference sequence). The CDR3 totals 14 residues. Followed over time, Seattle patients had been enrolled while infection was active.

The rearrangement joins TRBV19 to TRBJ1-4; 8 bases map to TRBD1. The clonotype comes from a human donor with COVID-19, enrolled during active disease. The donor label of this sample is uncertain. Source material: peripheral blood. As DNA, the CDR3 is TGTGCCAGTAGTAAAAGACAGGGGCGTGAAAAACTGTTTTTT. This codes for CASSKRQGREKLFF.